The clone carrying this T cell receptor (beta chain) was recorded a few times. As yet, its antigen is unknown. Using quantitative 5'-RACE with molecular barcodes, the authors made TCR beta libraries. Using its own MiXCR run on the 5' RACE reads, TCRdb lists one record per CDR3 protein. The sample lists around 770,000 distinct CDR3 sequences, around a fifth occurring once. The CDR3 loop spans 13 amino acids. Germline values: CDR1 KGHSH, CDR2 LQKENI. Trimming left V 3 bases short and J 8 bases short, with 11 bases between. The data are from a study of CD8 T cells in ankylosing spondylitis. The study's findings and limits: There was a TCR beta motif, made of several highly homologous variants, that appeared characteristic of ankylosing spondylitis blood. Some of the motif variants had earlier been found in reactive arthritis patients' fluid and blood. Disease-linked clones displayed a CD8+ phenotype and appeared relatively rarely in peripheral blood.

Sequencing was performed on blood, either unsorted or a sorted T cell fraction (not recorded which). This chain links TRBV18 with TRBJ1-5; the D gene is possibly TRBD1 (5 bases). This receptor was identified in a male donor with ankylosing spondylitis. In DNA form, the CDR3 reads TGTGCCAGCTCACCGTCAGGGTGGGAGCCCCAGCATTTT. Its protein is CASSPSGWEPQHF.